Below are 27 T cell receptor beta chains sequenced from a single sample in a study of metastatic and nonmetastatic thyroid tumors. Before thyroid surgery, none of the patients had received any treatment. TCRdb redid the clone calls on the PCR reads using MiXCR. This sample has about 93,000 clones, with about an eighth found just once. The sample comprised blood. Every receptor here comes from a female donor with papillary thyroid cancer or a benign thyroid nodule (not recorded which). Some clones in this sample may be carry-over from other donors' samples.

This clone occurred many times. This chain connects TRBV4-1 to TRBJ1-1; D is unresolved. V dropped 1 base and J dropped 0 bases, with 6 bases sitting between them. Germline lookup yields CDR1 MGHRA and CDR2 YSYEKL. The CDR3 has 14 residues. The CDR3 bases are TGCGCCAGCAGCCAAGGATTGTTGAACACTGAAGCTTTCTTT. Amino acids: CASSQGLLNTEAFF.

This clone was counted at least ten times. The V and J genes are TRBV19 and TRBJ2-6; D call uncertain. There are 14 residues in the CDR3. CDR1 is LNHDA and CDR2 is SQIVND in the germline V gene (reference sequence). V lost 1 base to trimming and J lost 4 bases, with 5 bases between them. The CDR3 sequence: CASSIANGANVLTF. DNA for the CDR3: TGTGCCAGTAGTATAGCAAACGGGGCCAACGTCCTGACTTTC.

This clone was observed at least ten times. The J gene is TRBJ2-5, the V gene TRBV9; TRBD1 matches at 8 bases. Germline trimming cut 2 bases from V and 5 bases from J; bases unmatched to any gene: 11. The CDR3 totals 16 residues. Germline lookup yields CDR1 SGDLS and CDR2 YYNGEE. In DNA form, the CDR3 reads TGTGCCAGCAGCGTTACAGGAGACAGGGGTCGCGAGACCCAGTACTTC. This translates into CASSVTGDRGRETQYF.

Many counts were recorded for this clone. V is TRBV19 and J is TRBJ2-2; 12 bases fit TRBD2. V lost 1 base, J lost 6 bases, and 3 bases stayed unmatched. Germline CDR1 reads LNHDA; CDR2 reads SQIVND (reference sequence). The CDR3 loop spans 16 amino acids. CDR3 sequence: CASSIATSGGSGELFF. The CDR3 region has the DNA TGTGCCAGTAGTATAGCCACTAGCGGGGGGTCCGGGGAGCTGTTTTTT.

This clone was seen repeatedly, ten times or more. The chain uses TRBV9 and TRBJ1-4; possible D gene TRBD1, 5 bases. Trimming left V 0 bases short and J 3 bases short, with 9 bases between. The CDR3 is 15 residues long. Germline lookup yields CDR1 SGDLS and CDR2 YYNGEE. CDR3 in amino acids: CASSVDRGPNEKLFF. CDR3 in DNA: TGTGCCAGCAGCGTAGACCGGGGACCTAATGAAAAACTGTTTTTT.

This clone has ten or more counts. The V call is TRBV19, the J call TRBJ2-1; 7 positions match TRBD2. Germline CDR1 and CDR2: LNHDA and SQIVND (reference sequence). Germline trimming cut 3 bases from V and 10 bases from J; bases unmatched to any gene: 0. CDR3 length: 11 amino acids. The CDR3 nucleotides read TGTGCCAGTAGTATGGGGGGGGAGCAGTTCTTC. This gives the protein CASSMGGEQFF.

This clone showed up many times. This chain's CDR3 is CSARGGWAQETQYF. CDR3 coding DNA: TGCAGTGCTAGGGGGGGGTGGGCCCAAGAGACCCAGTACTTC. The V and J genes are TRBV20-1 and TRBJ2-5; 7 bases are a match to TRBD2. CDR1 DFQATT and CDR2 SNEGSKA come from the germline V gene (reference sequence). The CDR3 loop spans 14 amino acids. The trim removed 3 bases at V and 1 base at J, leaving 5 bases unmatched.

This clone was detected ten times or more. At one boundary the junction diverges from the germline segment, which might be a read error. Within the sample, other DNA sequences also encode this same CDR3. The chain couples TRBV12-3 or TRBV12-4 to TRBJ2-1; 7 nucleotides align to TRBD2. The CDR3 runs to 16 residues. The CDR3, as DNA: TGTGCCAGCAGTCCGGTGGCTGCGGGAGCCTATAATGAGCAGTTCTTC. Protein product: CASSPVAAGAYNEQFF.

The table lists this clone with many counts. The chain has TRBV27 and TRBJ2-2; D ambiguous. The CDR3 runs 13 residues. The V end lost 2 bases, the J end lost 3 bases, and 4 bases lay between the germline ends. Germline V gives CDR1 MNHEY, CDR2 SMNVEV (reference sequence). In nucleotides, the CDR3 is TGTGCCAGCAGTTTACCGTACACCGGGGAGCTGTTTTTT. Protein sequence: CASSLPYTGELFF.

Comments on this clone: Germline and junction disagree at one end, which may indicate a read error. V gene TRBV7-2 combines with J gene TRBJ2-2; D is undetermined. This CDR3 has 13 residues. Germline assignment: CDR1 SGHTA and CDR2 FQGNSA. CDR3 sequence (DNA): TGTGCCAGTCTTAGTGGGTACACCTGGGAGCTGTTTTTT. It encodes CASLSGYTWELFF. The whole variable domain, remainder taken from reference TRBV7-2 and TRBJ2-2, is GAGVSQSPSNKVTEKGKDVELRCDPISGHTALYWYRQSLGQGLEFLIYFQGNSAPDKSGLPSDRFSAERTGGSVSTLTIQRTQQEDSAVYLCASLSGYTWELFFGEGSRLTVL.

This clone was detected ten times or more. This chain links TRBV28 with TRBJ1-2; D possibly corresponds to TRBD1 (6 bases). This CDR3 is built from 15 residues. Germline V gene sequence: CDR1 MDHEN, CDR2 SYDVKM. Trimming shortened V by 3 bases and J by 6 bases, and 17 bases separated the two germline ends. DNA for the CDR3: TGTGCCAGCAGTTTGGTTTATTTTGGGGGCGATGGCTACACCTTC. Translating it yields CASSLVYFGGDGYTF.

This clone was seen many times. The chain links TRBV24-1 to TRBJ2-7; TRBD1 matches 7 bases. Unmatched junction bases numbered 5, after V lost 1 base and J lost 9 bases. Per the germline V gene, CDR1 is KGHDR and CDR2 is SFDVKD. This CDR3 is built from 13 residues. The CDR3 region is CATSDLTTGRQYF. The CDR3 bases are TGTGCCACCAGTGATTTAACGACAGGGCGGCAGTACTTC.

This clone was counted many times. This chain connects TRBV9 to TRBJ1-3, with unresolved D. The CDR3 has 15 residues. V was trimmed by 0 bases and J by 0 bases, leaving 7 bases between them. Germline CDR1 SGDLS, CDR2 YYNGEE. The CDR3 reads CASSVEVSSGNTIYF. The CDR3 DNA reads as TGTGCCAGCAGCGTAGAGGTCAGCTCTGGAAACACCATATATTTT.

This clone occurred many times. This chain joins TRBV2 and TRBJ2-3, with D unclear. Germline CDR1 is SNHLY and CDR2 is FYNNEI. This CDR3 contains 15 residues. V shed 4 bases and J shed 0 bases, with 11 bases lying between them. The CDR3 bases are TGTGCCAGCAGTGCAAGGAGAGGTAGCACAGATACGCAGTATTTT. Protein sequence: CASSARRGSTDTQYF.

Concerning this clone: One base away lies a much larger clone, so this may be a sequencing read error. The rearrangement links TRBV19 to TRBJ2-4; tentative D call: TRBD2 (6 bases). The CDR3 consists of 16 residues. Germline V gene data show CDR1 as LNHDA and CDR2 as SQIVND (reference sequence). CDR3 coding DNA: TGTGCCAGTAGTATAGATGGGGGGATAGCCAAAAACATTAAGTACTTC. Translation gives CASSIDGGIAKNIKYF.

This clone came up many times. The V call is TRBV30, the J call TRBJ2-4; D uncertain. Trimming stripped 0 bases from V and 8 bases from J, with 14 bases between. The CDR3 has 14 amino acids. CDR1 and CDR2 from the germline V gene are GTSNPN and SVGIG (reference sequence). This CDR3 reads CAWSVRKAGDIQYF. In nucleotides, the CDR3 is TGTGCCTGGAGTGTACGGAAGGCAGGAGACATTCAGTACTTC.

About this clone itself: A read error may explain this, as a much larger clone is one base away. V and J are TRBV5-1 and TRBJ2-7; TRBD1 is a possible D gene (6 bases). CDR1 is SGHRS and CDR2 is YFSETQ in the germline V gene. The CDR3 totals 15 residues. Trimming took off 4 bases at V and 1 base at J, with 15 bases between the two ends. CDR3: CASSPGAGVSYEQYF. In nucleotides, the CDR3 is TGCGCCAGCAGCCCCGGGGCAGGGGTATCCTACGAGCAGTACTTC.

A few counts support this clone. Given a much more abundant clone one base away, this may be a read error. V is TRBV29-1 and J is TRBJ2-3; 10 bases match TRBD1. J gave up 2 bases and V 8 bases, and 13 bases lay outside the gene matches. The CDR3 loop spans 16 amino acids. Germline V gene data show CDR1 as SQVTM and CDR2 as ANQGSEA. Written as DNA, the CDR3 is TGCAGCATCCGGGGGGGACAGGGGTATGTCACAGATACGCAGTATTTT. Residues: CSIRGGQGYVTDTQYF.

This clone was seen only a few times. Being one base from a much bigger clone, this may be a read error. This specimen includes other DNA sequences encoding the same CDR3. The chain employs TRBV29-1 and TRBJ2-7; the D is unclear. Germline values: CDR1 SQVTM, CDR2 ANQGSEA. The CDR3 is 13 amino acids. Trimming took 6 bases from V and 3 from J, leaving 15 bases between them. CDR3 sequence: CSVQRIGNYEQYF. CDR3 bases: TGCAGCGTCCAAAGGATAGGTAACTACGAGCAGTACTTC.

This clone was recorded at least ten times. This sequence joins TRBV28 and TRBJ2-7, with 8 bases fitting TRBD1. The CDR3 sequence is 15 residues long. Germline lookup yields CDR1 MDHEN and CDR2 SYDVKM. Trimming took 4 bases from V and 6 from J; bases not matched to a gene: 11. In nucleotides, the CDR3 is TGTGCCAGCAGTTCCCGGGACAGGCCATTGGGCGAGCAGTACTTC. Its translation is CASSSRDRPLGEQYF.

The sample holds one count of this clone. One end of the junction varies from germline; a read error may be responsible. The CDR3 DNA sequence: TGCAGTGCTAGAGGACACGGGAATAGCGGGATCTATACGGAAGAGACCGAGTACTTC. Protein product: CSARGHGNSGIYTEETEYF. This rearrangement joins TRBV20-1 to TRBJ2-5; 8 nucleotides agree with TRBD2. Germline V gives CDR1 DFQATT, CDR2 SNEGSKA (reference sequence). The CDR3 runs to 19 residues.

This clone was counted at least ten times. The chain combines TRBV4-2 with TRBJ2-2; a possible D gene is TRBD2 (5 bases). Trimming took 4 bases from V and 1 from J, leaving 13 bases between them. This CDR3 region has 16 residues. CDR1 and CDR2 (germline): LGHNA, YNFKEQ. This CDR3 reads CASSPQRGQNTGELFF. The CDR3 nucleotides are TGTGCCAGCAGCCCCCAGCGCGGGCAGAACACCGGGGAGCTGTTTTTT.

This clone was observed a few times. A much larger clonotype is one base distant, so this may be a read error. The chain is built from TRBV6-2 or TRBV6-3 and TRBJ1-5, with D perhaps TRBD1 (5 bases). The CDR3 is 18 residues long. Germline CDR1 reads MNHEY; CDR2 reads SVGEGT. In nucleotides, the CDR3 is TGTGCCAGCAGTTACTCTGGGGCTGGAAGGGTGAGCAATCAGCCCCATCATTTT. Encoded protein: CASSYSGAGRVSNQPHHF.

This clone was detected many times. CDR3 loop: CASSLNLGPGEQFF. The CDR3 DNA sequence: TGTGCCAGCAGCTTAAACCTGGGCCCTGGGGAGCAGTTCTTC. This chain joins TRBV7-3 and TRBJ2-1, with D hard to call. Trimming took off 1 base at V and 10 bases at J, with 14 bases between the two ends. The CDR3 has 14 residues. CDR1 is SGHTA and CDR2 is FQGTGA in the germline V gene.

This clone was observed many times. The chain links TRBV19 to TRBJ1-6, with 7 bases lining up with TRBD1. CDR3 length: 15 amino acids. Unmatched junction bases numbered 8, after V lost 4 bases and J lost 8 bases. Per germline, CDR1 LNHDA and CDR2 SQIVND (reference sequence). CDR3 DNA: TGTGCCAGTAGTACCACACAGGGGTCGTATTCACCCCTCCACTTT. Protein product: CASSTTQGSYSPLHF.

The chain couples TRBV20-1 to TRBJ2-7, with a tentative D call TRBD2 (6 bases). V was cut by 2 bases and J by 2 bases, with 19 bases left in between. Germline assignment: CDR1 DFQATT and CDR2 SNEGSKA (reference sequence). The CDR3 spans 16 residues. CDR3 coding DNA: TGCAGTGCTAGATATCCCGACGGGGAGGATCCCTACGAGCAGTACTTC. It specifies CSARYPDGEDPYEQYF.

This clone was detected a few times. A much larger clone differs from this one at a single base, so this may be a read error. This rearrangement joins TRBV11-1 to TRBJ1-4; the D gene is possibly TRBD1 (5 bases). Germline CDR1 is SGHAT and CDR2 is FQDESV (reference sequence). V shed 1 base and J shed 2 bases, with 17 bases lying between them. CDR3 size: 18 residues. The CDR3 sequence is CASSLGTGGSGTNEKLFF. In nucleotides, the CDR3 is TGTGCCAGCAGCTTAGGAACAGGTGGCTCCGGTACTAATGAAAAACTGTTTTTT.